Each of the 16 T cell receptor beta chains below was sequenced from the same sample in a study of neoadjuvant nivolumab and ipilimumab in lung cancer. Using immunoSEQ multiplex PCR, the repertoire was profiled, and TCRdb retains in-frame clones only, with some absent. The sample includes around 24,000 clones, approximately 78% of them seen just once. The sample consisted of tumor tissue, taken after neoadjuvant nivolumab, alone or with ipilimumab, at or shortly before surgery. Receptor source: an adult with non-small cell lung cancer.

The chain has TRBV7-9 and TRBJ1-2; TRBD1 agrees at 8 bases. V gave up 2 bases and J gave up 7 bases; unmatched junction bases: 6. The germline gives CDR1 SEHNR, CDR2 FQNEAQ (reference sequence). This CDR3 contains 14 residues. Written as DNA, the CDR3 is TGTGCCAGCAGCTTACGGGCAGGGGGCCTTGGCTACACCTTC. This codes for CASSLRAGGLGYTF.

The chain uses TRBV7-2 and TRBJ2-5; the D is unclear. From germline, CDR1 is SGHTA and CDR2 FQGNSA. This CDR3 contains 15 residues. The germline V and J ends were trimmed by 1 base and 2 bases, with 11 bases remaining between them. CDR3 sequence (DNA): TGTGCCAGCAGCTTAGAGGGTGCCTCGCAAGAGACCCAGTACTTC. This translates into CASSLEGASQETQYF.

J is TRBJ2-1 and V is TRBV5-1, with TRBD2 as a possible D gene (7 bases). V was cut by 4 bases and J by 1 base, with 12 bases left in between. This CDR3 has 15 residues. Looked up from germline, CDR1 is SGHRS and CDR2 is YFSETQ. The CDR3 spells CASSEGGGSYNEQFF. In DNA form, the CDR3 reads TGCGCCAGCAGCGAAGGGGGAGGGTCCTACAATGAGCAGTTCTTC.

The gene calls are TRBV5-1 and TRBJ2-5; possible D gene TRBD1, 5 bases. Trimming took 0 bases from V and 5 from J, leaving 20 bases between them. The CDR3 runs to 17 residues. Germline assignment: CDR1 SGHRS and CDR2 YFSETQ. In DNA, the CDR3 is TGCGCCAGCAGCTTGGGTATTGCGCGTCAGGGTGAGGAGACCCAGTACTTC. This translates into CASSLGIARQGEETQYF.

The rearrangement links TRBV7-9 to TRBJ2-7; D may correspond to TRBD1 or TRBD2 (5 bases each). V lost 5 bases, J lost 2 bases, and 22 bases lay in between. This CDR3 contains 17 residues. The germline V gene encodes CDR1 SEHNR and CDR2 FQNEAQ (reference sequence). The CDR3 region is CASSLLQGRGSAYEQYF. CDR3 coding DNA: TGTGCCAGCAGCCTCCTTCAGGGACGGGGTAGCGCCTACGAGCAGTACTTC.

The chain couples TRBV7-9 to TRBJ2-3; 10 bases map to TRBD1. This CDR3 has 16 residues. Germline CDR1 reads SEHNR; CDR2 reads FQNEAQ (reference sequence). V lost 5 bases to trimming and J lost 6 bases; unmatched junction nucleotides: 11. DNA of the CDR3: TGTGCCAGCAGCCCCTCGACAGGGGGCGCGGTGGATACGCAGTATTTT. Translating gives CASSPSTGGAVDTQYF.

This sequence joins TRBV7-9 and TRBJ1-2; D is ambiguous. CDR1 is SEHNR and CDR2 is FQNEAQ in the germline V gene (reference sequence). CDR3 length equals 11 residues. Trimming stripped 5 bases from V and 6 bases from J, with 7 bases between. Here the CDR3 DNA reads TGTGCCAGCAGCATGGATAATGGCTACACCTTC. Its protein product is CASSMDNGYTF.

The genes are TRBV11-2 and TRBJ1-1; D might be TRBD1 (6 bases). V was cut by 5 bases and J by 1 base, with 17 bases left in between. The CDR3 totals 16 residues. Germline V gene sequence: CDR1 SGHAT, CDR2 FQNNGV. The CDR3 spells CASSVGGRGKNTEAFF. DNA of the CDR3: TGTGCCAGCAGCGTCGGAGGCAGGGGAAAGAACACTGAAGCTTTCTTT.

The gene calls are TRBV10-2 and TRBJ2-7; D gene uncertain. Trimming took off 3 bases at V and 6 bases at J, with 18 bases between the two ends. CDR1 WSHSY and CDR2 SAAADI come from the germline V gene. The CDR3 covers 15 residues. CDR3 coding DNA: TGCGCCAGCAGTGAAGTGCCGGGCGCTGTGGGCGAGCAGTACTTC. This codes for CASSEVPGAVGEQYF.

The J gene is TRBJ2-2, the V gene TRBV19; D is possibly TRBD1 (6 bases). Per germline, CDR1 LNHDA and CDR2 SQIVND (reference sequence). Trimming cost V 5 bases and J 6 bases, with 10 bases left between them. This CDR3 contains 13 residues. CDR3 region: CASSATGAGELFF. DNA of the CDR3: TGTGCCAGTAGTGCGACAGGCGCCGGGGAGCTGTTTTTT.

The chain recombines TRBV4-1 with TRBJ1-5; possible D gene TRBD1, 5 bases. There are 15 residues in the CDR3. Germline CDR1 MGHRA, CDR2 YSYEKL. The V end lost 0 bases, the J end lost 7 bases, and 13 bases lay between the germline ends. CDR3 sequence (DNA): TGCGCCAGCAGCCAAGACAAGGGACTGGGGCAGCCCCAGCATTTT. Protein: CASSQDKGLGQPQHF.

The rearrangement links TRBV18 to TRBJ2-7, with D perhaps TRBD2 (6 bases). There are 13 residues in the CDR3. Trimming stripped 0 bases from V and 5 bases from J, with 8 bases between. The germline V gene encodes CDR1 KGHSH and CDR2 LQKENI. The CDR3 sequence: CASSPPGGNEQYF. The CDR3, as DNA: TGTGCCAGCTCACCACCAGGAGGGAACGAGCAGTACTTC.

CDR3 amino acids: CAWSRMNTEAFF. DNA for the CDR3: TGTGCCTGGAGTCGGATGAACACTGAAGCTTTCTTT. The V gene is TRBV30, the J gene TRBJ1-1, with D hard to call. This CDR3 comprises 12 residues. Germline assignment: CDR1 GTSNPN and CDR2 SVGIG (reference sequence). Deletions cut 2 bases from V and 0 bases from J, with 4 bases between.

The chain combines TRBV5-1 with TRBJ1-2, with 8 bases matching TRBD1. The CDR3 length is 14 residues. Germline-derived CDR1 and CDR2 are SGHRS and YFSETQ. The V segment lost 2 bases and the J segment 4 bases; nucleotides outside the gene matches: 4. CDR3 DNA sequence: TGCGCCAGCAGCTTACAGGGGGATCGCTATGGCTACACCTTC. It encodes CASSLQGDRYGYTF.

This clone was observed a few times. J is TRBJ1-1 and V is TRBV7-8; D might be TRBD1 (5 bases). Germline CDR1 is SGHVS and CDR2 is FQNEAQ. Trimming cost V 4 bases and J 8 bases, with 17 bases left between them. The CDR3 extends over 14 amino acids. This chain's CDR3 is CASSYKSGTTEAFF. The DNA for the CDR3 is TGTGCCAGCAGCTATAAATCCGGGACGACCGAAGCTTTCTTT.

This clone ranks as medium-sized. This sequence joins TRBV27 and TRBJ1-2, with 7 bases matching TRBD1. V was clipped by 3 bases and J by 4 bases; unmatched bases: 5. CDR1 and CDR2 (germline): MNHEY, SMNVEV (reference sequence). This CDR3 has 14 residues. CDR3 sequence: CASSFDRAAYGYTF. The CDR3, as DNA: TGTGCCAGCAGTTTTGACAGGGCAGCCTATGGCTACACCTTC.